What follows are 13 T cell receptor beta chains derived from one specimen sequenced in a study of blood T cell repertoires in COVID-19. Using immunoSEQ multiplex PCR, the repertoire was profiled, and TCRdb retains in-frame clones only, with some absent. Of about 75,000 clones listed, 84% are singletons. Sample: peripheral blood. The receptors originated from a woman between 50 and 59 years old with acute or convalescent COVID-19.

The chain recombines TRBV29-1 with TRBJ1-1, with a weak D call TRBD1 (5 bases). The CDR3 totals 13 residues. V lost 4 bases and J lost 4, with 13 bases in between. Germline values: CDR1 SQVTM, CDR2 ANQGSEA. CDR3 sequence (DNA): TGCAGCGTTGTGGAGGGGCTGACCACTGAAGCTTTCTTT. This encodes CSVVEGLTTEAFF. Combining the CDR3 with reference TRBV29-1 and TRBJ1-1 gives the whole variable domain SAVISQKPSRDICQRGTSLTIQCQVDSQVTMMFWYRQQPGQSLTLIATANQGSEATYESGFVIDKFPISRPNLTFSTLTVSNMSPEDSSIYLCSVVEGLTTEAFFGQGTRLTVV.

The rearrangement joins TRBV9 to TRBJ2-6; 10 nucleotides line up with TRBD2. The J segment lost 0 bases and the V segment lost 1 base, leaving 7 bases of the junction unmatched. Per germline, CDR1 SGDLS and CDR2 YYNGEE. This CDR3 has 19 amino acids. This CDR3 reads CASSVQLAGPFSGANVLTF. The CDR3 region has the DNA TGTGCCAGCAGCGTACAACTAGCGGGACCCTTCTCTGGGGCCAACGTCCTGACTTTC.

This sequence joins TRBV7-9 and TRBJ2-3, with 7 bases fitting TRBD2. From germline, CDR1 is SEHNR and CDR2 FQNEAQ (reference sequence). V trimming: 1 base; J trimming: 1 base; junction bases outside the gene matches: 2. CDR3 length: 15 amino acids. The CDR3 spells CASSLGLAGTDTQYF. The CDR3 nucleotides are TGTGCCAGCAGCTTAGGGCTAGCGGGCACAGATACGCAGTATTTT.

This clone was observed a few times. The chain has TRBV6-2 or TRBV6-3 and TRBJ1-2; 7 positions match TRBD1. Germline CDR1 is MNHEY and CDR2 is SVGEGT. This CDR3 contains 15 residues. V lost 0 bases to trimming and J lost 6 bases; unmatched junction nucleotides: 7. The CDR3 is CASSYSGGQPNGYTF. In nucleotides, the CDR3 is TGTGCCAGCAGTTACTCGGGGGGACAGCCGAATGGCTACACCTTC.

This clone was detected once. V usage is TRBV30 and J usage is TRBJ1-2; the match to TRBD1 covers 9 bases. Germline-derived CDR1 and CDR2 are GTSNPN and SVGIG (reference sequence). This CDR3 has 14 amino acids. V was pared by 2 bases and J by 7 bases, with 8 bases of the junction left unmatched. CDR3 sequence: CAWSFGDRASGYTF. The DNA for the CDR3 is TGTGCCTGGAGTTTCGGGGACAGGGCGAGTGGCTACACCTTC.

The chain has TRBV19 and TRBJ2-1; D is ambiguous. Trimming took off 4 bases at V and 8 bases at J, with 6 bases between the two ends. Germline values: CDR1 LNHDA, CDR2 SQIVND (reference sequence). This CDR3 contains 11 residues. The CDR3 reads CASSTFDEQFF. CDR3 nucleotide sequence: TGTGCCAGTAGTACATTTGATGAGCAGTTCTTC. The full variable domain, completed using reference TRBV19 and TRBJ2-1, is DGGITQSPKYLFRKEGQNVTLSCEQNLNHDAMYWYRQDPGQGLRLIYYSQIVNDFQKGDIAEGYSVSREKKESFPLTVTSAQKNPTAFYLCASSTFDEQFFGPGTRLTVL.

In this sample, this clone turned up a few times. This chain uses TRBV7-9 with TRBJ1-2; the match to TRBD1 covers 9 bases. The germline CDR1 and CDR2 sequences are SEHNR and FQNEAQ (reference sequence). Trimming at V came to 5 bases and at J to 9 bases, leaving 10 bases not matched to a gene. The CDR3 extends over 14 amino acids. This chain's CDR3 is CASSQRDREGSYTF. CDR3 DNA sequence: TGTGCCAGCAGCCAACGGGACAGGGAAGGTAGCTACACCTTC.

The chain recombines TRBV6-1 with TRBJ2-7; 8 bases agree with TRBD1. Germline V CDR1 and CDR2: MNHNS, SASEGT. V shed 3 bases, J shed 3 bases, and the junction held 10 bases outside the gene matches. The CDR3 is 16 amino acids. For the CDR3, the DNA is TGTGCCAGCAGTGACCCCGCCGGGACAGGAGTCTACGAGCAGTACTTC. Amino acids: CASSDPAGTGVYEQYF.

The chain employs TRBV6-7 and TRBJ2-7, with D maybe TRBD1 (5 bases). Being an ORF, TRBV6-7 has a function that is uncertain. This CDR3 has 17 amino acids. The V gene lost 2 bases and the J gene lost 0 bases, with 17 bases spanning the gap. CDR3 in DNA: TGTGCCAGCAGTTACACCTCCGACAGCCCGTACTCCTACGAGCAGTACTTC. This translates into CASSYTSDSPYSYEQYF.

This chain uses TRBV10-3 with TRBJ2-2; 10 bases are shared with TRBD2. CDR3 size: 16 residues. Germline V gene lookup returns CDR1 ENHRY and CDR2 SYGVKD. The junction had 7 bases not matched to a gene; V was cut back by 4 bases and J by 5 bases. The CDR3 DNA is TGTGCCATCAGTGGTCTAGCGGGAGCAGGGACCGGGGAGCTGTTTTTT. Protein product: CAISGLAGAGTGELFF.

The genes are TRBV5-4 and TRBJ2-5; weak D call: TRBD1 (5 bases). The CDR3 sequence is 14 residues long. Germline CDR1 SGHNT, CDR2 YYREEE (reference sequence). The ends were cut back, 4 bases at V and 2 bases at J, with 12 bases in the middle. The CDR3 reads CASSRQQGQETQYF. The CDR3 DNA sequence: TGTGCCAGCAGCCGACAGCAGGGACAAGAGACCCAGTACTTC.

The chain links TRBV29-1 to TRBJ2-1; D gene unclear. V lost 7 bases to trimming and J lost 10 bases, with 14 bases between them. CDR3 length equals 11 residues. CDR1 is SQVTM, CDR2 ANQGSEA, per germline. CDR3 DNA sequence: TGCAGCGCCGGGTCGGCCGGCGAGCAGTTCTTC. Amino acids: CSAGSAGEQFF.

The chain is built from TRBV18 and TRBJ1-4; the D is unclear. CDR1 and CDR2 from the germline V gene are KGHSH and LQKENI. CDR3 size: 14 residues. Trimming removed 3 bases from V and 8 bases from J, with 13 bases in between. The CDR3 here is CASSPLDLGEKLFF. Written as DNA, the CDR3 is TGTGCCAGCTCACCTTTGGACTTGGGGGAAAAACTGTTTTTT.